This T cell receptor (beta chain) was documented in a study of T cell responses to AZD1222 COVID-19 vaccine. Recipients boosted at about 4 weeks or about 12 weeks are pooled. Remarks on this clone: Its antigen is undetermined.

Findings and caveats of the study: Close to half of all spike-specific TCRs reportedly target regions of the variants that are unmutated. Baseline seropositives among AZD1222 recipients totaled only six or seven. A mostly white British donor set with more females was recruited, and clonal diversity was possibly underestimated.

Some clones are missing from TCRdb's copy, which holds only in-frame ones; the method was immunoSEQ multiplex PCR. This sample has 180,000 or so clones, with about 93% found just once. Germline V gene sequence: CDR1 SEHNR, CDR2 FQNEAQ (reference sequence). The CDR3 loop spans 14 amino acids. The V end lost 4 bases, the J end lost 0 bases, and 7 bases lay between the germline ends. The source was peripheral blood, collected 28 days after the second AZD1222 dose. The rearrangement uses TRBV7-9 and TRBJ2-1; D ambiguous. This sequence originates from an adult who received the AZD1222 COVID-19 vaccine. DNA for the CDR3: TGTGCCAGCAGCTCCGCAGGCTCCTACAATGAGCAGTTCTTC. Translation: CASSSAGSYNEQFF.